This T cell receptor beta chain was observed in a study of cytomegalovirus exposure and HLA in healthy donors. Both 60 Vbeta primers and 13 Jbeta primers went into the PCR. Sequencing was performed with immunoSEQ multiplex PCR; in TCRdb, only in-frame clones are kept and a portion is missing. In total, the table holds just over 200,000 clones. Trimming removed 4 bases at V and 6 bases at J, with 12 bases between. Germline CDR1 MGHRA, CDR2 YSYEKL. The CDR3 is made up of 13 amino acids. This TCR derives from a girl aged 2 to 10 in good health and CMV-seropositive. The chain carries TRBV4-1 and TRBJ1-2; D perhaps matches TRBD1 (5 bases). The sample was PBMCs. CDR3 amino acids: CASSPTSRDGYTF. The CDR3 DNA sequence: TGCGCCAGCAGCCCTACCTCCAGGGATGGCTACACCTTC.